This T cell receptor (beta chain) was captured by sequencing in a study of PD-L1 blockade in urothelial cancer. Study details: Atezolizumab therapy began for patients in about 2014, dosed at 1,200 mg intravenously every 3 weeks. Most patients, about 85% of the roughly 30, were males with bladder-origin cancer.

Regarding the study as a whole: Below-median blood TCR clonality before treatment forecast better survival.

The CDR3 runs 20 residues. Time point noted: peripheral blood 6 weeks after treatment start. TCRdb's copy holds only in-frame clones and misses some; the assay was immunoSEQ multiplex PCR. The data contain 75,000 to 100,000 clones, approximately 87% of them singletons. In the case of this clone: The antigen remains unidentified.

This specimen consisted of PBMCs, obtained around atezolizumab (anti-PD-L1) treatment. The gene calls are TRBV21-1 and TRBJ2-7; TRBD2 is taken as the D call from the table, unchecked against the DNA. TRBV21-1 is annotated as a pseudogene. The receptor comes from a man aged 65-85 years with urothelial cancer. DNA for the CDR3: TGTGCCAGCAGCAACAGAAGACCGGGGACTAGCCATCAAATCTCCTACGAGCAGTACTTC. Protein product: CASSNRRPGTSHQISYEQYF.